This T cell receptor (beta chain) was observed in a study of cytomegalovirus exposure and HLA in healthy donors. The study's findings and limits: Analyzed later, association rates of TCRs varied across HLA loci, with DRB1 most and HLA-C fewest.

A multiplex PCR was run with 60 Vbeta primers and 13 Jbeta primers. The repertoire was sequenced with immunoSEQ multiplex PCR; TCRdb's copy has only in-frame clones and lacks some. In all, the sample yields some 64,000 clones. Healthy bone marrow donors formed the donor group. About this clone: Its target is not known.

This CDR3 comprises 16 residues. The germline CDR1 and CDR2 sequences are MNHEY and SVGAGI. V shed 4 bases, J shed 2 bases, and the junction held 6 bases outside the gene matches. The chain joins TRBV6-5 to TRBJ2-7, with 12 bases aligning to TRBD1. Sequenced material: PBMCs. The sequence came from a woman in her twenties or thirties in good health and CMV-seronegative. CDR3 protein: CASSSQGTGGTYEQYF. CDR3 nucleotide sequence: TGTGCCAGCAGTTCGCAGGGGACAGGGGGCACCTACGAGCAGTACTTC.